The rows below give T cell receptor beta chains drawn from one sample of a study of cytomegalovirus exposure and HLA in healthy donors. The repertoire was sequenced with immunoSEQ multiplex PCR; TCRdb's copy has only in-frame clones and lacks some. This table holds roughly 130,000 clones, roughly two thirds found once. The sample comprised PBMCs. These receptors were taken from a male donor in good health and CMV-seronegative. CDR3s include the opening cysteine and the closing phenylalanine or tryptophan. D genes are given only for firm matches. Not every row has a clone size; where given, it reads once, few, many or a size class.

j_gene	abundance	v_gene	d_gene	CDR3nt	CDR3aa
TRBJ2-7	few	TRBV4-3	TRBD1	TGCGCCAGCAGCCAAGGGACAGGGGACTACGAGCAGTACTTC	CASSQGTGDYEQYF
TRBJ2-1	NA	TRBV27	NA	TGTGCCAGCAGTTTAAGCCTAGCCTTCTCCTACAATGAGCAGTTCTTC	CASSLSLAFSYNEQFF
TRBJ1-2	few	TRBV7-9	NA	TGTTCCAGCAGCCCTTTTCAACACAGGGAAGAAAATGGCTACACCTTC	CSSSPFQHREENGYTF
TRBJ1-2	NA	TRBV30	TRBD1	TGTGCCTGGGGACAGGCTAACTATGGCTACACCTTC	CAWGQANYGYTF
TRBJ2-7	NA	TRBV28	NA	TGTGCCAGCAGCGGGGATAGAGACGAGCAGTACTTC	CASSGDRDEQYF
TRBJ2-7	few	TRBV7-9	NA	TGTTCCAGCAGCTACTCAGGCTACGAGCAGTACTTC	CSSSYSGYEQYF
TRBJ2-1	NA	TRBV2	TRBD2	TGTGCCAGCAATCTTTTAGCGGGGGGAAATGAGCAGTTCTTC	CASNLLAGGNEQFF
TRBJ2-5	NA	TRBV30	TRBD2	TGTGCCTGGAGTTCGGGGGGACAAGAGACCCAGTACTTC	CAWSSGGQETQYF
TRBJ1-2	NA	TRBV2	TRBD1	TGTGCCAGCGGGACAGGGGCTAACTATGGCTACACCTTC	CASGTGANYGYTF
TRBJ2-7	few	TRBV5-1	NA	TGCGCCAGCAGCCTAAGCCCGGGGAGCTACGAGCAGTACTTC	CASSLSPGSYEQYF
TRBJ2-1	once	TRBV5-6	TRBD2	TGTGCCAGCAGCTCCCGGCGGGGGGAGCGGCATAGCAATGAGCAGTTCTTC	CASSSRRGERHSNEQFF
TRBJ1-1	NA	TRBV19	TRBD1	TGTGCCAGTAGAGCCGGGGGACAGGGGTTTTCTGAAGCTTTCTTT	CASRAGGQGFSEAFF
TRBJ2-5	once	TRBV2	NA	TGTGCCAGCAGGATGACAGGTGTGGGAGAGACCCAGTACTTC	CASRMTGVGETQYF
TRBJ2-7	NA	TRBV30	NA	TGTGCCTGGGGAGTCGGACTGGGCGAGCAGTACTTC	CAWGVGLGEQYF
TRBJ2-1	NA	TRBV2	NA	TGTGCCAGCAGTGAGTCGACCGCGGCCGGGGGAGGTCATGGGGGTGAGCAGTTCTTC	CASSESTAAGGGHGGEQFF
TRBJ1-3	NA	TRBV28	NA	TGTGCCAGCAGTTTATCCGCGGCCTCTGGAAACACCATATATTTT	CASSLSAASGNTIYF
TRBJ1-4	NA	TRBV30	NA	TGTGCCTGGAGACCGGGACACGAAAAACTGTTTTTT	CAWRPGHEKLFF
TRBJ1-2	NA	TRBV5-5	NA	TGTGCCAGCAGCTTGGCCCTGGGGAGAGCCTATGGCTACACCTTC	CASSLALGRAYGYTF
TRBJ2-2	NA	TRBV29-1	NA	TGCAGCTCTCGAGGGGGTAACACCGGGGAGCTGTTTTTT	CSSRGGNTGELFF
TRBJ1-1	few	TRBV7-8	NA	TGTGCCAGCAGCTCAATAGAGGCGACTGAAGCTTTCTTT	CASSSIEATEAFF
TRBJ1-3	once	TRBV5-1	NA	TGCGCCAGCAGCTTGGCCCTGGGCTCTGGAAACGCCATATATTTT	CASSLALGSGNAIYF
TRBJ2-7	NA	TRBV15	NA	TGTGCCACCAGCAATCTGCAGGTTTACGAGCAGTACTTC	CATSNLQVYEQYF
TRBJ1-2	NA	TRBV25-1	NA	TGTGCCAGCAGTAAAGGGGCAGGGGTGATTAACTATGGCTACACCTTC	CASSKGAGVINYGYTF
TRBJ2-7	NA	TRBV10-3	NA	TGTGCCATCAGTATGGGACATACCTACGAGCAGTACTTC	CAISMGHTYEQYF
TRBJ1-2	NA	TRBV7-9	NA	TGTGCCAGCAGCCGCACCGACAGGTACTATGGCTACACCTTC	CASSRTDRYYGYTF
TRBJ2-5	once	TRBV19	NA	TGTGCCAGTAGTATCATTTCGGCAGGCGGGGAGACCCAGTACTTC	CASSIISAGGETQYF
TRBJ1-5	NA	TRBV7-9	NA	TGTGCCAGCAGCTTAGACGGTCGCGGGAATCAGCCCCAGCATTTT	CASSLDGRGNQPQHF
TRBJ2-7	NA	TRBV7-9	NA	TGTGCCAGCAGCTTATTGGCAGGGATCTCCTACGAGCAGTACTTC	CASSLLAGISYEQYF
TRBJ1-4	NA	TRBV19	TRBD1	TGTGCCAGTAGTACCTCCGGGACAGGGGCCGAAAAACTGTTTTTT	CASSTSGTGAEKLFF
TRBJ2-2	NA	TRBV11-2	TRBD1	TGTGCCAGCAGCCTTAGAGGACAGGGGTTAACCGGGGAGCTGTTTTTT	CASSLRGQGLTGELFF
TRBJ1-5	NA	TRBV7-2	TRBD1	TGTGCCAGCAGCTTGGGAACAGGGGAGGTTCAGCCCCAGCATTTT	CASSLGTGEVQPQHF
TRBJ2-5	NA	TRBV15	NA	TGTGCCACCAGCAGAGATAGCCCAGAAGAGACCCAGTACTTC	CATSRDSPEETQYF
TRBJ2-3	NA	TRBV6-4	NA	TGTGCCAGCAGCCCCACAGGGAGCACAGATACGCAGTATTTT	CASSPTGSTDTQYF
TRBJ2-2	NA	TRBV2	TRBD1	TGTGCCAGCAGTGAAGCGCTTACCAGGGGGTACACCGGGGAGCTGTTTTTT	CASSEALTRGYTGELFF
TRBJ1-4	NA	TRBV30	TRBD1	TGTGCCTGGAGTGCGGACAGGAATAATGAAAAACTGTTTTTT	CAWSADRNNEKLFF
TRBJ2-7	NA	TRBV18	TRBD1	TGTGCCAGCTCACCACCGACAGGGGGCATCTACGAGCAGTACTTC	CASSPPTGGIYEQYF
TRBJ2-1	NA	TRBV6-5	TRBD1	TGTGCCAGCAGTTCTTACAGGGGGTCCAACGAGCAGTTCTTC	CASSSYRGSNEQFF
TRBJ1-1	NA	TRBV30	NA	TGTGCCTGTATACAGGGAAACACTGAAGCTTTCTTT	CACIQGNTEAFF
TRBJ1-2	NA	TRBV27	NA	TGTGCCAGCAGTCAAGCCCACAGGGCTGGCTACACCTTC	CASSQAHRAGYTF
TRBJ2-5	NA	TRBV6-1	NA	TGTGCCAGCCGCGATTTGGAGACCCAGTACTTC	CASRDLETQYF
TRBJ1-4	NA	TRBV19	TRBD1	TGTGCCAGGATAAGGGACAGGAAACTGTTTTTT	CARIRDRKLFF
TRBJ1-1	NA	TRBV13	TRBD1	TGTGCCAGCAGCCGGGGAGGGACAGGGACCACTGAAGCTTTCTTT	CASSRGGTGTTEAFF
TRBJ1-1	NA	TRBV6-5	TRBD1	TGTGCCAGCCTGGACAGGTGGTTCACTGAAGCTTTCTTT	CASLDRWFTEAFF
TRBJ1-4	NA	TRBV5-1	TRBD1	TGCGCCAGCAGCTCCTCCCGGGACAGGGGAAGAAGTGAAAAACTGTTTTTT	CASSSSRDRGRSEKLFF
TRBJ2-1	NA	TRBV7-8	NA	TGTGCCAGCAGCTTTTTCTTCAATGAGCAGTTCTTC	CASSFFFNEQFF
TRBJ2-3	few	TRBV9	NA	TGTGCCAGCAGTTCGTCAGGGCGCCACCTGTCTTTC	CASSSSGRHLSF
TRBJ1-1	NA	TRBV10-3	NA	TGTGCCATCAGTGCAGGTACAGTGCGGAACACTGAAGCTTTCTTT	CAISAGTVRNTEAFF
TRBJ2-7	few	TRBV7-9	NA	TGTGCCAGCAGCTTAGGACCGCAGGGGGGCTACGAGCAGTACTTC	CASSLGPQGGYEQYF
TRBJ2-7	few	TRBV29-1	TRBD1	TGCAGCGCCCAAGACAGGGGGAACGAGCAGTACTTC	CSAQDRGNEQYF
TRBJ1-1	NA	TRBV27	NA	TGTGCCAGCAACCTAAGGGGGGGTACGACTGAAGCTTTCTTT	CASNLRGGTTEAFF
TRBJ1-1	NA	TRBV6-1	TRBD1	TGTGCCACCCCGGGACAGAATTTGGCTGAAGCTTTCTTT	CATPGQNLAEAFF
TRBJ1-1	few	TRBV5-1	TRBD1	TGCGCCACCAAACAGGGGGTGAACACTGAAGCTTTCTTT	CATKQGVNTEAFF
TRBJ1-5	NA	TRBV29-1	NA	TGCAGCGGGGGGGACGGTAGCAATCAGCCCCAGCATTTT	CSGGDGSNQPQHF
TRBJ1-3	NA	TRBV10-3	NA	TGTGCCATCAGTGTTGACAGCTCTGGAAACACCATATATTTT	CAISVDSSGNTIYF